The subject of this entry is one T cell receptor beta chain. This specimen belongs to a study of blood T cell repertoires in COVID-19. Study context: Material from acute and convalescent COVID-19 was sourced from the United States, Italy and Spain. PBMCs, B-cell-depleted T cells, or T cells provided the cDNA or gDNA that made up the material.

The CDR3 length is 15 residues. Germline CDR1 reads LNHDA; CDR2 reads SQIVND (reference sequence). With 1 base removed from V and 6 bases from J, the gap between germline ends came to 15 bases. Which cohort a participant joined came from the clinical history participants gave. Profiled with immunoSEQ multiplex PCR; TCRdb holds only in-frame clones, not every one. The table has a few hundred thousand clones, about 91% seen once; the top ten hold 8% to 10%. The TCR sequence derives from a woman aged 40 to 50 who had recovered from COVID-19. V and J are TRBV19 and TRBJ1-1; D is perhaps TRBD1 (5 bases). The specimen sequenced was PBMCs or T cells enriched from blood (not recorded which). The CDR3 loop reads CASSIGTWGLPEAFF. The CDR3 nucleotides are TGTGCCAGTAGTATAGGGACATGGGGCCTCCCTGAAGCTTTCTTT. The full variable domain, in which reference TRBV19 and TRBJ1-1 provide the parts outside the CDR3, is DGGITQSPKYLFRKEGQNVTLSCEQNLNHDAMYWYRQDPGQGLRLIYYSQIVNDFQKGDIAEGYSVSREKKESFPLTVTSAQKNPTAFYLCASSIGTWGLPEAFFGQGTRLTVV.